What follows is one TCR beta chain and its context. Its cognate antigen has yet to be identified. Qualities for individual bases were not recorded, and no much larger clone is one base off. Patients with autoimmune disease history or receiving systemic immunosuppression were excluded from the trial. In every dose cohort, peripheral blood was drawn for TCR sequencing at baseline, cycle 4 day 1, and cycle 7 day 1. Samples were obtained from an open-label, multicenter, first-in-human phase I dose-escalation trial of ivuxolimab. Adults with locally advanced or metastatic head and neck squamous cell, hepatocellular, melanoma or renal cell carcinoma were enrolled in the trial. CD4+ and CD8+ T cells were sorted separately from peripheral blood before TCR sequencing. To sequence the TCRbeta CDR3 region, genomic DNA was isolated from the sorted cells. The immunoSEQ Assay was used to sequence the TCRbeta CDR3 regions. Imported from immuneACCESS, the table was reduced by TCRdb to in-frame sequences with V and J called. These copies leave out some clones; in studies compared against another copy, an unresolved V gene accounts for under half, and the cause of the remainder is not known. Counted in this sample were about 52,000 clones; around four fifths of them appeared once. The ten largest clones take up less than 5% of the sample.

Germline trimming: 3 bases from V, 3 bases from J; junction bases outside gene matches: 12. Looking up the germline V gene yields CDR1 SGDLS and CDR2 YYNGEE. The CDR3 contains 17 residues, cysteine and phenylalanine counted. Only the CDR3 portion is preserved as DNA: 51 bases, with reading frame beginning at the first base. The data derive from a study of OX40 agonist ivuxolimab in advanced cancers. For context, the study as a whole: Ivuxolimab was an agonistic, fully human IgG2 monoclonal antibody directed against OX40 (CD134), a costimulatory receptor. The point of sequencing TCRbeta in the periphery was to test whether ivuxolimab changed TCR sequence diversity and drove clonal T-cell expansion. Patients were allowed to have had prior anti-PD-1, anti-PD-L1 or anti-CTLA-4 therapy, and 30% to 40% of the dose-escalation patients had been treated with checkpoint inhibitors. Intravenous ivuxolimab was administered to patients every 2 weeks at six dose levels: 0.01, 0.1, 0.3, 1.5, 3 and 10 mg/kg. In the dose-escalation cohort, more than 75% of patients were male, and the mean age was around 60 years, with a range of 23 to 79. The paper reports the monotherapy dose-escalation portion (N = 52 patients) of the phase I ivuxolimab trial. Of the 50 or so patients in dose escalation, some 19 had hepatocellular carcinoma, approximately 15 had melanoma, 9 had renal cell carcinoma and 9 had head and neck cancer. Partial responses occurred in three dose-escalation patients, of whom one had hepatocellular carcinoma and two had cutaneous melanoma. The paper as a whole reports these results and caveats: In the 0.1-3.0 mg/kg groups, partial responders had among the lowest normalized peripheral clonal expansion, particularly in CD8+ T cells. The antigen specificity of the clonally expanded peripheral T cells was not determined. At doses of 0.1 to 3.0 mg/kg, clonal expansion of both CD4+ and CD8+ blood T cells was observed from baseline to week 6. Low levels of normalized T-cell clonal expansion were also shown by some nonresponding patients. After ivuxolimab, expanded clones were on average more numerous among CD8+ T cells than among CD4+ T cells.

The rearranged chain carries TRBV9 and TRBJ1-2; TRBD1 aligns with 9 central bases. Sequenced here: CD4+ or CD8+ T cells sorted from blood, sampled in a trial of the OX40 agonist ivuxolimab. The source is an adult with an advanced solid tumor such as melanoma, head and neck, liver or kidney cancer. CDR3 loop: CASSDLGDRASYYGYTF. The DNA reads TGTGCCAGCAGCGACCTGGGGGACAGGGCGAGTTACTATGGCTACACCTTC.